Sequencing of this T cell receptor beta chain was carried out in a study of control samples from healthy donors and cancer patients (dated by TCRdb to 2019 to 2021). Libraries were made using the immunoSEQ multiplex PCR assay. TCRdb carries this immuneACCESS record with in-frame sequences only. Its versions omit some clonotypes, under half of them owing to an unresolved V gene in the studies checked, with the rest unexplained. This sample is represented by some 150,000 clones; about 91% of them were singletons. The top ten constitute approximately 2.9% of the sample. Sequences SGHRS (CDR1) and YFSETQ (CDR2) are obtained from the germline V gene. The CDR3, from cysteine to phenylalanine, totals 13 residues. Here the CDR3 DNA is all that survives: 39 bases in frame from base 1. V loses 4 bases of germline sequence and J loses 0 bases, and the interval between the two ends is 7 bases. Note on this clone: This clone's antigen is unknown. Per-nucleotide qualities are absent, and no much larger clonotype sits a single base away.

Sequences were obtained from blood. Recombination joined TRBV5-1 with TRBJ1-2; no D gene can be assigned with confidence. The clonotype comes from a young man in good health. At the DNA level, the sequence is TGCGCCAGCAGCCCTACAACTAACTATGGCTACACCTTC. The resulting protein is CASSPTTNYGYTF.